The subject of this entry is one T cell receptor (beta chain). Its specificity is unknown. Viral peptide pools were used in the ViraFEST assay to expand antigen-specific CD4+ T cells, and sequencing came afterward. At the end of nine to ten days of culture, CD4+ T cells were isolated. Nucleocapsid antibodies were negative in the vaccine recipients, who had never had SARS-CoV-2 infection. This record comes from a study of vaccination effects on CD4 cells after COVID-19. This CDR3 is built from 15 residues. Germline loops: CDR1 LNHDA, CDR2 SQIVND (reference sequence). Trimming took off 6 bases at V and 3 bases at J, with 14 bases between the two ends. Data came from immunoSEQ multiplex PCR; TCRdb stores just in-frame clones and leaves some out. The sample holds 40,000 to 45,000 clones, around 77% seen once.

The sequence came from a human donor who received a COVID-19 vaccine. V is TRBV19 and J is TRBJ1-4; D remains ambiguous. The sequenced sample was CD4+ T cells from PBMCs cultured with HCoV-NL63 spike peptides, obtained before COVID-19 vaccination. In DNA form, the CDR3 reads TGTGCCAGTAGCCGCTCCCGGGCAGCTAATGAAAAACTGTTTTTT. Its protein product is CASSRSRAANEKLFF.